This TCR beta chain appears in the sequencing data of a study of T cells in Graves' hyperthyroidism and ophthalmopathy. Germline V gene data show CDR1 as MNHNS and CDR2 as SASEGT. The CDR3 runs to 14 residues. Template material for amplifying TCR beta CDR3 regions consisted of RNA transcripts. First-round RT-PCR of the TCR CDR3 relied on the HTBI primer set. Via MiXCR, TCRdb re-called the multiplex PCR reads, giving one row per CDR3 protein. Of over 500,000 distinct CDR3 sequences listed, 15% to 20% are singletons. The rearrangement joins TRBV6-1 to TRBJ2-1, with TRBD1 matching 7 bases. The TCR sequence derives from a woman aged 25 to 45 with Graves' ophthalmopathy. Sequenced input: blood. CDR3 sequence (DNA): TGTGGGGTAACCGGGACAGACTCCTCCGGTGAGCAGTTCTTC. Amino acids: CGVTGTDSSGEQFF.